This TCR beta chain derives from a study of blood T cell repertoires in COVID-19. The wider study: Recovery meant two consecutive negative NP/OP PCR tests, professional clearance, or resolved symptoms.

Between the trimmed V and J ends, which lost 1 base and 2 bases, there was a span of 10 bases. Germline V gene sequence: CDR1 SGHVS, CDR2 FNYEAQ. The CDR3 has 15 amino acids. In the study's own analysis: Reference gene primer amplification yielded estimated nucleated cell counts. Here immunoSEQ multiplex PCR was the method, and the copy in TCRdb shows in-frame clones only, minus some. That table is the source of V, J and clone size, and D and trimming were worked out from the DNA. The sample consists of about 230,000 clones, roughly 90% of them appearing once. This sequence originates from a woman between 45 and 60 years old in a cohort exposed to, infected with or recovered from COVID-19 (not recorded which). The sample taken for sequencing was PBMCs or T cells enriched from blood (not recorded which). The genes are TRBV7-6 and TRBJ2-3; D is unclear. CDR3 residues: CASSLEPAVTDTQYF. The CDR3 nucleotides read TGTGCCAGCAGCTTAGAACCGGCGGTCACAGATACGCAGTATTTT.